The sequence of this T cell receptor beta chain was determined in a study of blood T cell repertoires in COVID-19. Produced via immunoSEQ multiplex PCR; TCRdb's table is partial and in-frame only. The table shows just over 300,000 clones, with 85% to 90% occurring only once. Two negative PCRs, clearance, or symptom resolution had been documented for recovered Cohort 3 donors. Germline V gene sequence: CDR1 MNHEY, CDR2 SVGAGI. The V end lost 2 bases, the J end lost 7 bases, and 6 bases lay between the germline ends. This CDR3 comprises 12 residues. The specimen was PBMCs or T cells enriched from blood (not recorded which). The receptor was isolated from a man under 40 who had recovered from COVID-19. This chain links TRBV6-5 with TRBJ2-1, with D possibly matching TRBD2 (5 bases). CDR3 nucleotides: TGTGCCAGCAGTTACGAGGGAAATGAGCAGTTCTTC. It encodes CASSYEGNEQFF.